The 26 T cell receptor beta chains listed next were all sequenced from one sample in a study of shared clonotypes between healthy human individuals. This table comes from immunoSEQ multiplex PCR, and its TCRdb copy is limited to in-frame clones, with some not included. This sample yields millions of clones, of which about 95% are seen a single time; about 1.1% belongs to the top ten. Cells designated naive CD8 were CD45RO-negative and were positively selected for CCR7, with terminally differentiated effector memory CD45RA+ cells excluded. Specimen: naive CD8+ T cells sorted from blood. The receptors originated from a man aged 18-30 years in good health.

The J gene is TRBJ2-3, the V gene TRBV13; the D is unclear. This CDR3 comprises 14 residues. The V end was cut by 0 bases, the J end by 6 bases, with 10 bases between. The germline CDR1 and CDR2 sequences are PRHDT and FYEKMQ (reference sequence). The CDR3 nucleotides read TGTGCCAGCAGCTTAGGCGTCTCACGGGATACGCAGTATTTT. As protein: CASSLGVSRDTQYF.

The chain combines TRBV5-4 with TRBJ2-5, with D unclear. V lost 1 base, J lost 2 bases, and 15 bases lay in between. Germline lookup yields CDR1 SGHNT and CDR2 YYREEE (reference sequence). This CDR3 comprises 16 residues. CDR3 bases: TGTGCCAGCAGCTTGCTTGTCTCGGCGGCACAAGAGACCCAGTACTTC. It translates to CASSLLVSAAQETQYF.

The gene calls are TRBV28 and TRBJ2-1; the D gene is possibly TRBD2 (5 bases). V was trimmed by 7 bases and J by 3 bases, leaving 13 bases between them. This CDR3 has 14 amino acids. Germline V lookup: CDR1 MDHEN, CDR2 SYDVKM. For the CDR3, the DNA is TGTGCCAGCACCGAGGGCGCCCGCTACAATGAGCAGTTCTTC. The encoded protein is CASTEGARYNEQFF.

Worth noting for this clone: The same CDR3 arises from other DNA sequences in this sample as well. The V and J genes are TRBV9 and TRBJ2-7, with D tentatively TRBD2 (6 bases). The germline V gene has CDR1 SGDLS and CDR2 YYNGEE. V was cut by 0 bases and J by 2 bases, with 12 bases left in between. The CDR3 covers 15 residues. The CDR3 region has the DNA TGTGCCAGCAGCGTAGAAGGGACTGAGACCTACGAGCAGTACTTC. Translating gives CASSVEGTETYEQYF. The entire variable domain, with the rest obtained from reference TRBV9 and TRBJ2-7, is as follows: DSGVTQTPKHLITATGQRVTLRCSPRSGDLSVYWYQQSLDQGLQFLIQYYNGEERAKGNILERFSAQQFPDLHSELNLSSLELGDSALYFCASSVEGTETYEQYFGPGTRLTVT.

This clone was seen only once. The genes are TRBV2 and TRBJ1-1; D possibly corresponds to TRBD1 (6 bases). Between the trimmed V and J ends, which lost 11 bases and 4 bases, there was a span of 17 bases. The CDR3 extends over 13 amino acids. CDR1 is SNHLY, CDR2 FYNNEI, per germline. CDR3 sequence (DNA): TGTGCCTGGGGGCAGGGACCGGGCACTGAAGCTTTCTTT. Protein sequence: CAWGQGPGTEAFF.

The chain is built from TRBV14 and TRBJ1-2; tentative D call: TRBD1 (6 bases). CDR1 SGHDN and CDR2 FVKESK come from the germline V gene. The CDR3 loop spans 14 amino acids. The V end lost 4 bases, the J end lost 4 bases, and 13 bases lay between the germline ends. CDR3 in DNA: TGTGCCAGCAGCCCAGACAGGTCCCTCTATGGCTACACCTTC. This encodes CASSPDRSLYGYTF.

This chain uses TRBV10-2 with TRBJ1-2, with 10 bases lining up with TRBD1. The CDR3 spans 12 residues. V shed 4 bases, J shed 7 bases, and the junction held 0 bases outside the gene matches. Per germline, CDR1 WSHSY and CDR2 SAAADI. CDR3 bases: TGCGCCAGCAGTGGGACAGGGGGTGGCTACACCTTC. Its protein product is CASSGTGGGYTF.

Worth noting for this clone: This specimen includes other DNA sequences encoding the same CDR3. The rearrangement links TRBV27 to TRBJ2-7; D gene uncertain. The CDR3 covers 13 residues. The germline V gene encodes CDR1 MNHEY and CDR2 SMNVEV (reference sequence). V lost 3 bases, J lost 4 bases, and 10 bases lay in between. Here the CDR3 DNA reads TGTGCCAGCAGTTTTAGGCCGCCTTACGAGCAGTACTTC. This translates into CASSFRPPYEQYF.

V gene TRBV5-6 combines with J gene TRBJ2-1; 9 bases map to TRBD2. The germline V gene has CDR1 SGHDT and CDR2 YYEEEE. The V segment lost 1 base and the J segment 8 bases; nucleotides outside the gene matches: 7. This CDR3 spans 15 amino acids. The CDR3, as DNA: TGTGCCAGCAGCTTGCGCGGGGGGGCCTTAGATGAGCAGTTCTTC. It codes for CASSLRGGALDEQFF.

V is TRBV28 and J is TRBJ2-7; 7 bases match TRBD1. This CDR3 has 14 amino acids. The V segment lost 3 bases and the J segment 3 bases; nucleotides outside the gene matches: 5. Germline V gene lookup returns CDR1 MDHEN and CDR2 SYDVKM. CDR3 coding DNA: TGTGCCAGCAGTTTTTTCGGGACAGACTACGAGCAGTACTTC. Protein sequence: CASSFFGTDYEQYF.

This clone has a single count. The chain combines TRBV9 with TRBJ2-3; D is perhaps TRBD2 (6 bases). The CDR3 runs 16 residues. Germline-derived CDR1 and CDR2 are SGDLS and YYNGEE. The V end lost 3 bases, the J end lost 6 bases, and 20 bases lay between the germline ends. The CDR3 DNA reads as TGTGCCAGCAGCGGGGGCGGGACCCCCGTTGCGGATACGCAGTATTTT. Residues: CASSGGGTPVADTQYF. The full variable domain, with the rest looked up from reference TRBV9 and TRBJ2-3, is DSGVTQTPKHLITATGQRVTLRCSPRSGDLSVYWYQQSLDQGLQFLIQYYNGEERAKGNILERFSAQQFPDLHSELNLSSLELGDSALYFCASSGGGTPVADTQYFGPGTRLTVL.

The chain has TRBV27 and TRBJ2-1; the D is unclear. The CDR3 spans 12 residues. The V and J ends lost 3 bases and 7 bases respectively, with 7 bases between them. The V gene's germline CDR1 is MNHEY and CDR2 SMNVEV (reference sequence). This chain's CDR3 is CASSFDPNEQFF. CDR3 sequence (DNA): TGTGCCAGCAGTTTCGATCCAAATGAGCAGTTCTTC.

The V and J genes are TRBV2 and TRBJ2-7, with D perhaps matching TRBD1 (6 bases). With 3 bases removed from V and 0 bases from J, the gap between germline ends came to 21 bases. The CDR3 extends over 18 amino acids. Germline assignment: CDR1 SNHLY and CDR2 FYNNEI. DNA for the CDR3: TGTGCCAGCAGTGACTCTAGGTATACGGGGACATACTCCTACGAGCAGTACTTC. Encoded protein: CASSDSRYTGTYSYEQYF.

V gene TRBV19 combines with J gene TRBJ2-7, with D perhaps TRBD1 (7 bases). Germline V gives CDR1 LNHDA, CDR2 SQIVND (reference sequence). This CDR3 is built from 17 residues. V was clipped by 4 bases and J by 1 base, with 20 bases between them. Here the CDR3 reads CASSRNAGQTTSYEQYF. CDR3 in DNA: TGTGCCAGTAGTAGAAACGCGGGACAGACAACGTCCTACGAGCAGTACTTC.

DNA of the CDR3: TGTGCCTGGAGCGGCATGAGCTCTGGAAACACCATATATTTT. It codes for CAWSGMSSGNTIYF. The chain is built from TRBV30 and TRBJ1-3; unclear D gene. The V end was cut by 3 bases, the J end by 0 bases, with 9 bases between. Germline V gene sequence: CDR1 GTSNPN, CDR2 SVGIG (reference sequence). This CDR3 has 14 amino acids.

To note about this clone: The junction shows a germline mismatch at one end, possibly a read error. The rearrangement links TRBV7-7 to TRBJ2-7; tentative D call: TRBD2 (5 bases). Germline CDR1 is SSHAT and CDR2 is FNYEAQ (reference sequence). There are 13 residues in the CDR3. In DNA form, the CDR3 reads TGTGCTAGCAGCCAAGGGAGTTTATACGAGCAGTACTTC. Translated: CASSQGSLYEQYF. The whole variable domain, filled in from reference TRBV7-7 and TRBJ2-7, reads GAGVSQSPRYKVTKRGQDVTLRCDPISSHATLYWYQQALGQGPEFLTYFNYEAQPDKSGLPSDRFSAERPEGSISTLTIQRTEQRDSAMYRCASSQGSLYEQYFGPGTRLTVT.

The chain joins TRBV6-5 to TRBJ1-2; the D is unclear. V was clipped by 5 bases and J by 4 bases, with 17 bases between them. Germline V lookup: CDR1 MNHEY, CDR2 SVGAGI. The length of the CDR3 is 15 residues. CDR3 in amino acids: CASSPESDLFYGYTF. CDR3 bases: TGTGCCAGCAGTCCTGAGTCAGATCTATTCTATGGCTACACCTTC.

V usage is TRBV10-3 and J usage is TRBJ2-7, with D perhaps matching TRBD1 or TRBD2 (7 bases each). The CDR3 is 16 amino acids. The V and J ends lost 3 bases and 2 bases respectively, with 17 bases between them. Germline CDR1 and CDR2: ENHRY and SYGVKD. CDR3 nucleotides: TGTGCCATCAGTGACCCAGGGGGAGGGAGCCCCTACGAGCAGTACTTC. Translated, it gives CAISDPGGGSPYEQYF.

The chain combines TRBV7-2 with TRBJ2-5; 10 nucleotides agree with TRBD2. Germline values: CDR1 SGHTA, CDR2 FQGNSA. The CDR3 consists of 18 residues. The ends lost 0 bases at V and 5 bases at J; junction bases unmatched: 12. The CDR3 bases are TGTGCCAGCAGCTTAGCGTTCAGCTCTAGCGGGAGAGCGGAGACCCAGTACTTC. This codes for CASSLAFSSSGRAETQYF.

J is TRBJ2-7 and V is TRBV15; D is undetermined. V was cut by 0 bases and J by 6 bases, with 9 bases left in between. CDR1 LNHNV and CDR2 YYDKDF come from the germline V gene (reference sequence). This CDR3 contains 13 residues. The CDR3 sequence: CATSRDLAGEQYF. CDR3 in DNA: TGTGCCACCAGCAGAGATCTGGCAGGCGAGCAGTACTTC.

V usage is TRBV7-9 and J usage is TRBJ1-1; D gene ambiguous. Trimming removed 3 bases from V and 0 bases from J, with 8 bases in between. Germline V gene data show CDR1 as SEHNR and CDR2 as FQNEAQ (reference sequence). This CDR3 is 14 amino acids long. For the CDR3, the DNA is TGTGCCAGCAGCTTTGGGGATCTGAACACTGAAGCTTTCTTT. The encoded protein is CASSFGDLNTEAFF.

The gene calls are TRBV5-6 and TRBJ2-7, with a weak D call TRBD1 (5 bases). The CDR3 consists of 14 residues. Germline-derived CDR1 and CDR2 are SGHDT and YYEEEE. The ends were cut back, 2 bases at V and 5 bases at J, with 14 bases in the middle. The CDR3 loop is CASSFGQGAHEQYF. In nucleotides, the CDR3 is TGTGCCAGCAGCTTTGGGCAGGGCGCCCACGAGCAGTACTTC.

This clone is a singleton in its sample. The chain carries TRBV27 and TRBJ2-7; D is perhaps TRBD1 (5 bases). The germline CDR1 and CDR2 sequences are MNHEY and SMNVEV (reference sequence). V was shortened by 8 bases and J by 5 bases, with 16 bases between the two germline ends. This CDR3 contains 13 residues. The CDR3: CASGHTLRDEQYF. In DNA form, the CDR3 reads TGTGCCAGCGGACATACCCTACGGGACGAGCAGTACTTC.

This rearrangement joins TRBV27 to TRBJ2-3; D remains unclear. V lost 2 bases to trimming and J lost 0 bases, with 12 bases between them. Germline loops: CDR1 MNHEY, CDR2 SMNVEV (reference sequence). The CDR3 is 16 residues long. This chain's CDR3 is CASSLLSRTSTDTQYF. CDR3 nucleotide sequence: TGTGCCAGCAGTTTACTTTCTAGAACTAGCACAGATACGCAGTATTTT.

V and J are TRBV5-1 and TRBJ2-7; D is perhaps TRBD1 (8 bases). This CDR3 has 17 amino acids. V was cut by 3 bases and J by 0 bases, with 19 bases left in between. Looked up from germline, CDR1 is SGHRS and CDR2 is YFSETQ. CDR3 coding DNA: TGCGCCAGCAGCTCGGACAGGGACTACGGCCCCTCCTACGAGCAGTACTTC. This translates into CASSSDRDYGPSYEQYF.

The chain is built from TRBV5-6 and TRBJ2-7; tentatively, D is TRBD2 (6 bases). Trimming left V 4 bases short and J 2 bases short, with 10 bases between. This CDR3 has 13 amino acids. The germline CDR1 and CDR2 sequences are SGHDT and YYEEEE. CDR3 nucleotides: TGTGCCAGCAGCGGGGGGATGGCCTACGAGCAGTACTTC. Protein: CASSGGMAYEQYF.